Reported below is one T cell receptor beta chain. Its antigen is unidentified. Amplification used 60 Vbeta primers and 13 Jbeta primers. The assay was immunoSEQ multiplex PCR, and TCRdb's table has in-frame clones only and misses some. Of 75,000 to 100,000 clones listed, around 77% are singletons. The source of the sample is a study of cytomegalovirus exposure and HLA in healthy donors. Study background: In an early release, HLA-typed donors contributed about 80 million unique TCR sequences. General study results and limits: Earlier findings revealed that most TCR beta V segments proved productive either about 90% or about 30% of the time.

V gave up 5 bases and J gave up 7 bases; unmatched junction bases: 2. Germline CDR1 reads LNHDA; CDR2 reads SQIVND (reference sequence). The length of the CDR3 is 14 residues. V gene TRBV19 combines with J gene TRBJ1-6; 10 bases are shared with TRBD1. Specimen: PBMCs. This clonotype was obtained from a man in his forties in good health and CMV-seronegative. CDR3 in DNA: TGTGCCAGTAGTGCGACAGGGGGCAATTCACCCCTCCACTTT. This sequence encodes CASSATGGNSPLHF.